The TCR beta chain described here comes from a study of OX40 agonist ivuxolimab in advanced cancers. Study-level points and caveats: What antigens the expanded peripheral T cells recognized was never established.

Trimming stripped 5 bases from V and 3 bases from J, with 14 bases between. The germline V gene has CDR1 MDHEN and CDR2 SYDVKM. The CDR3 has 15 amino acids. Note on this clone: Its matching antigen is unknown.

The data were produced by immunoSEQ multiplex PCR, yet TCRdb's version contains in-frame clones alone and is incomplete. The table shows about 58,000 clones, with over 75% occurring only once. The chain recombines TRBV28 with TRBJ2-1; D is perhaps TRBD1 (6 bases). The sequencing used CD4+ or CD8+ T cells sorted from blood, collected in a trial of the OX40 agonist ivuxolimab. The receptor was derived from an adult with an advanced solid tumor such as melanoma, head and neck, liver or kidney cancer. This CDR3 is CASSDQGTVYNEQFF. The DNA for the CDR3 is TGTGCCAGCAGTGACCAGGGGACGGTCTACAATGAGCAGTTCTTC.